These 28 T cell receptor beta chains were all obtained from the same sample, sequenced in a study of Ad26.COV2.S vaccination and SARS-CoV-2 variants. The repertoire was sequenced with immunoSEQ multiplex PCR; TCRdb's copy has only in-frame clones and lacks some. Of about 480,000 clones in the sample, around nine tenths were seen once. Treatment specified: about 20 received Ad26.COV2.S at low or high dose, single or two shots; a few received placebo; per-sample allocation not given. Sampling was done on day 63 after the first vaccine or placebo injection. This specimen consisted of peripheral blood, obtained in a trial of Ad26.COV2.S vaccine versus placebo. These receptors all stem from a person between 18 and 60 years old who received the Ad26.COV2.S COVID-19 vaccine or a placebo.

A note on this clone: Other DNA sequences in the sample encode the same CDR3. The chain couples TRBV29-1 to TRBJ1-2, with TRBD1 matching 9 bases. Germline loops: CDR1 SQVTM, CDR2 ANQGSEA. There are 13 residues in the CDR3. Trimming cost V 6 bases and J 4 bases; bases outside gene matches: 6. CDR3 loop: CSVADRGGYGYTF. CDR3 coding DNA: TGCAGCGTAGCAGACAGGGGGGGCTATGGCTACACCTTC.

The chain is built from TRBV28 and TRBJ1-5; 10 bases agree with TRBD1. CDR1 and CDR2 (germline): MDHEN, SYDVKM. Trimming at V came to 5 bases and at J to 0 bases, leaving 13 bases not matched to a gene. The CDR3 runs 19 residues. The CDR3 region has the DNA TGTGCCAGCAGTCCCCCAGGGACAGGGGACTTTTATAGCAATCAGCCCCAGCATTTT. This gives the protein CASSPPGTGDFYSNQPQHF.

The chain uses TRBV25-1 and TRBJ2-1; D gene unclear. V was cut by 3 bases and J by 3 bases, with 9 bases left in between. Germline V lookup: CDR1 MGHDK, CDR2 SYGVNS. The CDR3 is made up of 14 amino acids. The CDR3 DNA is TGTGCCAGCAGTGAGCCGGAACTCTACAATGAGCAGTTCTTC. This sequence encodes CASSEPELYNEQFF.

The rearrangement uses TRBV9 and TRBJ2-7; 8 positions match TRBD2. The CDR3 is made up of 15 amino acids. The trim removed 0 bases at V and 4 bases at J, leaving 6 bases unmatched. Germline CDR1 reads SGDLS; CDR2 reads YYNGEE. The CDR3 protein is CASSVATGGPYEQYF. CDR3 nucleotide sequence: TGTGCCAGCAGCGTAGCGACGGGAGGGCCGTACGAGCAGTACTTC.

This clone was counted a few times. The rearrangement joins TRBV7-9 to TRBJ1-2; a possible D gene is TRBD1 (5 bases). Germline V CDR1 and CDR2: SEHNR, FQNEAQ (reference sequence). V lost 0 bases to trimming and J lost 4 bases, with 6 bases between them. The CDR3 consists of 13 residues. In DNA, the CDR3 is TGTGCCAGCAGCTTAGCAGGGGTCTATGGCTACACCTTC. Translating it yields CASSLAGVYGYTF.

This chain joins TRBV28 and TRBJ1-2; a weak D match, TRBD1 (6 bases). Trimming cost V 7 bases and J 7 bases, with 10 bases left between them. The CDR3 contains 11 residues. Looked up from germline, CDR1 is MDHEN and CDR2 is SYDVKM. CDR3 loop: CASNTGSGYTF. The CDR3 DNA sequence: TGTGCCAGCAATACAGGGTCTGGCTACACCTTC.

V is TRBV28 and J is TRBJ2-5; TRBD1 matches 8 bases. The CDR3 has 14 amino acids. The V gene end was trimmed by 6 bases and the J gene end by 4 bases; junction bases not matched to a gene: 7. Germline V gene sequence: CDR1 MDHEN, CDR2 SYDVKM. The CDR3, as DNA: TGTGCCAGCAGACAGGGGGAAATGCGAGAGACCCAGTACTTC. Encoded protein: CASRQGEMRETQYF.

This chain links TRBV5-6 with TRBJ2-5; possible D gene TRBD1, 6 bases. The germline gives CDR1 SGHDT, CDR2 YYEEEE. Trimming pared 0 bases from V and 3 bases from J, leaving 9 bases between. This CDR3 comprises 14 residues. The CDR3 reads CASSLVGAEETQYF. The DNA for the CDR3 is TGTGCCAGCAGCTTGGTGGGGGCGGAAGAGACCCAGTACTTC. The variable domain in full, with the rest retrieved from reference TRBV5-6 and TRBJ2-5, is DAGVTQSPTHLIKTRGQQVTLRCSPKSGHDTVSWYQQALGQGPQFIFQYYEEEERQRGNFPDRFSGHQFPNYSSELNVNALLLGDSALYLCASSLVGAEETQYFGPGTRLLVL.

This clone was seen just once. J is TRBJ2-3 and V is TRBV5-1, with D perhaps TRBD2 (5 bases). The V end was cut by 4 bases, the J end by 0 bases, with 12 bases between. The CDR3 extends over 15 amino acids. CDR1 and CDR2 (germline): SGHRS, YFSETQ. The CDR3 loop reads CASSNGERSTDTQYF. In nucleotides, the CDR3 is TGCGCCAGCAGCAATGGGGAGAGGAGCACAGATACGCAGTATTTT.

This chain connects TRBV30 to TRBJ1-4; D possibly corresponds to TRBD1 (5 bases). CDR1 and CDR2 (germline): GTSNPN, SVGIG (reference sequence). Trimming cost V 0 bases and J 3 bases, with 11 bases left between them. This CDR3 is 15 amino acids long. The CDR3 sequence: CAWSVLQGPNEKLFF. In DNA, the CDR3 is TGTGCCTGGAGTGTATTGCAGGGCCCTAATGAAAAACTGTTTTTT.

The CDR3 DNA follows: TGTGCCAGCAGCCGGACAGGGGGCGCTGGAAACACCATATATTTT. It specifies CASSRTGGAGNTIYF. This chain uses TRBV5-4 with TRBJ1-3; 11 bases match TRBD1. J was trimmed by 2 bases and V by 4 bases; bases with no gene match: 2. The CDR3 extends over 15 amino acids. Germline values: CDR1 SGHNT, CDR2 YYREEE (reference sequence). The entire variable domain, with the rest obtained from reference TRBV5-4 and TRBJ1-3, is as follows: ETGVTQSPTHLIKTRGQQVTLRCSSQSGHNTVSWYQQALGQGPQFIFQYYREEENGRGNFPPRFSGLQFPNYSSELNVNALELDDSALYLCASSRTGGAGNTIYFGEGSWLTVV.

The chain recombines TRBV28 with TRBJ1-6; D unclear. The CDR3 is 14 amino acids. CDR1 is MDHEN, CDR2 SYDVKM, per germline. The V and J ends lost 5 bases and 3 bases respectively, with 8 bases between them. The CDR3, as DNA: TGTGCCAGCAGTGCCGGGCTCTATAATTCACCCCTCCACTTT. Encoded protein: CASSAGLYNSPLHF.

With respect to this clone: Other DNA sequences in the sample encode the same CDR3. V and J are TRBV28 and TRBJ2-7; 14 bases line up with TRBD2. V lost 6 bases and J lost 3; bases outside the gene matches: 1. CDR1 MDHEN and CDR2 SYDVKM come from the germline V gene. The CDR3 consists of 14 residues. The CDR3 DNA is TGTGCCAGCAGGGGGACTAGCGGGAGCTACGAGCAGTACTTC. Translated, it gives CASRGTSGSYEQYF.

Here the CDR3 DNA reads TGCAGTGCTAGTGACTATAGCGGGAGTGGATACGAGCAGTACTTC. As protein: CSASDYSGSGYEQYF. The V gene is TRBV20-1, the J gene TRBJ2-7, with 9 bases identical to TRBD2. This CDR3 spans 15 amino acids. The ends lost 3 bases at V and 4 bases at J; junction bases unmatched: 10. The germline gives CDR1 DFQATT, CDR2 SNEGSKA (reference sequence).

The chain carries TRBV11-3 and TRBJ2-1, with TRBD1 matching 8 bases. The CDR3 consists of 15 residues. The J segment lost 6 bases and the V segment lost 5 bases, leaving 9 bases of the junction unmatched. The germline CDR1 and CDR2 sequences are SGHNT and YENEEA. CDR3 sequence: CASSHGQGDFNEQFF. The CDR3 DNA follows: TGTGCCAGCAGCCACGGACAGGGTGATTTCAATGAGCAGTTCTTC.

DNA of the CDR3: TGTGCCTGGAGTGGGGACAGTTGGGGCTACACCTTC. Its protein product is CAWSGDSWGYTF. V and J are TRBV30 and TRBJ1-2; 7 positions match TRBD1. The germline V gene has CDR1 GTSNPN and CDR2 SVGIG (reference sequence). The V gene end was trimmed by 1 base and the J gene end by 8 bases; junction bases not matched to a gene: 4. CDR3 length: 12 residues.

V and J are TRBV18 and TRBJ2-1, with a possible D match to TRBD2 (5 bases). The germline V gene encodes CDR1 KGHSH and CDR2 LQKENI. V dropped 8 bases and J dropped 2 bases, with 16 bases sitting between them. This CDR3 has 15 residues. CDR3 sequence (DNA): TGTGCCAGCCGGTTGAGCGGAGGAACCTACAATGAGCAGTTCTTC. Protein product: CASRLSGGTYNEQFF.

The chain couples TRBV19 to TRBJ2-7, with 7 bases fitting TRBD1. The CDR3 is made up of 17 amino acids. V trimming: 2 bases; J trimming: 0 bases; junction bases outside the gene matches: 10. The germline gives CDR1 LNHDA, CDR2 SQIVND (reference sequence). CDR3 sequence reads: CASSISHGTVSSYEQYF. CDR3 nucleotide sequence: TGTGCCAGTAGTATATCCCACGGGACAGTCAGCTCCTACGAGCAGTACTTC. The whole variable domain, remainder taken from reference TRBV19 and TRBJ2-7, is DGGITQSPKYLFRKEGQNVTLSCEQNLNHDAMYWYRQDPGQGLRLIYYSQIVNDFQKGDIAEGYSVSREKKESFPLTVTSAQKNPTAFYLCASSISHGTVSSYEQYFGPGTRLTVT.

This clone was picked up a small number of times. The genes are TRBV6-2 or TRBV6-3 and TRBJ1-1; D unclear. Germline CDR1 MNHEY, CDR2 SVGEGT. Trimming took off 2 bases at V and 4 bases at J, with 8 bases between the two ends. The CDR3 extends over 13 amino acids. CDR3 residues: CASSYGVATEAFF. The DNA of the CDR3 is TGTGCCAGCAGTTACGGGGTGGCCACTGAAGCTTTCTTT.

Points on this clone: This CDR3 is also generated by other DNA sequences in the sample. The chain recombines TRBV29-1 with TRBJ2-2; TRBD1 aligns across 10 bases. With 7 bases clipped from V and 0 bases from J, the junction kept 2 bases outside the gene matches. Germline V gene sequence: CDR1 SQVTM, CDR2 ANQGSEA. The CDR3 covers 14 residues. Here the CDR3 reads CSATGGPNTGELFF. In nucleotides, the CDR3 is TGCAGCGCGACAGGGGGCCCGAACACCGGGGAGCTGTTTTTT.

The rearrangement uses TRBV2 and TRBJ1-1; D uncertain. The CDR3 runs to 15 residues. The V gene's germline CDR1 is SNHLY and CDR2 FYNNEI. V dropped 10 bases and J dropped 5 bases, with 23 bases sitting between them. In nucleotides, the CDR3 is TGTGCCACCCGTCCGGAAGTGGTGAGTAGGACTGAAGCTTTCTTT. It translates to CATRPEVVSRTEAFF.

This clone appeared once. The chain uses TRBV13 and TRBJ2-3; D not resolved. The germline CDR1 and CDR2 sequences are PRHDT and FYEKMQ (reference sequence). The CDR3 loop spans 14 amino acids. Trimming removed 1 base at V and 2 bases at J, with 7 bases between. The CDR3 reads CASSLARITDTQYF. The CDR3 bases are TGTGCCAGCAGCTTAGCACGCATCACAGATACGCAGTATTTT.

The gene calls are TRBV7-9 and TRBJ1-1, with TRBD1 matching 8 bases. V gave up 1 base and J gave up 6 bases; unmatched junction bases: 7. Germline lookup yields CDR1 SEHNR and CDR2 FQNEAQ (reference sequence). This CDR3 contains 15 residues. CDR3 coding DNA: TGTGCCAGCAGCTTAGGTACAGGGGGTCTGGCTGAAGCTTTCTTT. Its protein product is CASSLGTGGLAEAFF.

The rearrangement joins TRBV7-8 to TRBJ1-2; D may be TRBD1 (5 bases). This CDR3 region has 15 residues. V shed 1 base and J shed 7 bases, with 16 bases lying between them. Germline assignment: CDR1 SGHVS and CDR2 FQNEAQ. The CDR3 protein is CASSLVLGGVGGYTF. DNA of the CDR3: TGTGCCAGCAGCTTAGTTCTGGGGGGAGTGGGTGGCTACACCTTC.

This chain joins TRBV3-1 (or the pseudogene TRBV3-2) and TRBJ1-6; D gene ambiguous. Germline V CDR1 and CDR2: LGHDT, YNNKEL (reference sequence). Trimming stripped 1 base from V and 9 bases from J, with 7 bases between. This CDR3 has 13 amino acids. The CDR3 region is CASSQGEGSPLHF. The CDR3 DNA is TGTGCCAGCAGCCAAGGTGAGGGTTCACCCCTCCACTTT.

The chain is built from TRBV7-2 and TRBJ2-4, with 9 bases that match TRBD1. The CDR3 contains 15 residues. CDR1 SGHTA and CDR2 FQGNSA come from the germline V gene. Trimming took 5 bases from V and 6 from J; bases not matched to a gene: 8. The CDR3: CASSLRQGGVNIQYF. The CDR3 DNA sequence: TGTGCCAGCAGCCTAAGACAGGGGGGTGTAAACATTCAGTACTTC.

The chain has TRBV21-1 and TRBJ1-5. TRBV21-1 has pseudogene status. This CDR3 comprises 16 residues. Here the CDR3 reads CASSKEAESSNQPQHF. CDR3 nucleotides: TGTGCCAGCAGCAAAGAGGCAGAGAGTAGCAATCAGCCCCAGCATTTT.

The V call is TRBV6-6, the J call TRBJ1-4; tentatively, D is TRBD1 (5 bases). Germline V gives CDR1 MNHNY, CDR2 SVGAGI (reference sequence). The length of the CDR3 is 13 residues. V lost 4 bases, J lost 11 bases, and 14 bases lay in between. In DNA, the CDR3 is TGTGCCAGCAGTTCCACAGGTCGATGGAAACTGTTTTTT. Residues: CASSSTGRWKLFF.